This passage covers 13 T cell receptor beta chains from one sample sequenced in a study of blood T cells in healthy people across ages. Then a second PCR, running roughly 7 to 11 cycles, was carried out with a sample-barcoded 5' primer and a J-beta primer mix. One entry per CDR3 protein results from TCRdb running MiXCR on the 5' RACE reads. The data hold almost 800,000 distinct CDR3 sequences, with 58% observed a single time. The sample was blood. The receptors were gathered from a man younger than 45 in good health.

The chain is built from TRBV18 and TRBJ1-1; D perhaps matches TRBD1 (5 bases). Germline CDR1 KGHSH, CDR2 LQKENI. Trimming removed 5 bases at V and 0 bases at J, with 13 bases between. The CDR3 is 15 residues long. In DNA form, the CDR3 reads TGTGCCAGCTCATCGGGACCGATGATGAACACTGAAGCTTTCTTT. It codes for CASSSGPMMNTEAFF.

This clonotype was counted between two and nine times. The chain uses TRBV19 and TRBJ2-7; a weak D match, TRBD2 (5 bases). The CDR3 is 14 amino acids. The ends were cut back, 7 bases at V and 1 base at J, with 14 bases in the middle. CDR1 LNHDA and CDR2 SQIVND come from the germline V gene (reference sequence). CDR3 DNA: TGTGCCAGTACCCCCCGGAGGCCGTCCTACGAGCAGTACTTC. Its protein product is CASTPRRPSYEQYF.

The rearrangement uses TRBV7-2 and TRBJ2-3; tentative D call: TRBD1 (5 bases). The CDR3 extends over 12 amino acids. Trimming pared 1 base from V and 10 bases from J, leaving 9 bases between. Looked up from germline, CDR1 is SGHTA and CDR2 is FQGNSA. Written as DNA, the CDR3 is TGTGCCAGCAGCTTAGATACAGGTCCGCAGTATTTT. It specifies CASSLDTGPQYF.

V and J are TRBV4-2 and TRBJ1-4, with TRBD1 as a possible D gene (5 bases). The germline gives CDR1 LGHNA, CDR2 YNFKEQ. Trimming shortened V by 3 bases and J by 12 bases, and 17 bases separated the two germline ends. There are 14 residues in the CDR3. The CDR3: CASSQVGDGTELFF. Here the CDR3 DNA reads TGTGCCAGCAGCCAGGTGGGGGACGGAACGGAACTGTTTTTT.

A few counts support this clonotype. The chain carries TRBV20-1 and TRBJ2-7; D is unclear. With 3 bases removed from V and 6 bases from J, the gap between germline ends came to 15 bases. The CDR3 covers 13 residues. CDR1 is DFQATT, CDR2 SNEGSKA, per germline (reference sequence). The CDR3 region is CSASRSMVSEQYF. The CDR3 nucleotides are TGCAGTGCTAGTCGTTCGATGGTCTCCGAGCAGTACTTC.

The chain's CDR3 is CASSLGGGIMREQFF. The CDR3 nucleotides are TGTGCCAGCAGCTTGGGAGGCGGTATCATGCGAGAGCAGTTCTTC. The rearrangement links TRBV5-6 to TRBJ2-1; D gene unclear. This CDR3 is built from 15 residues. V was cut by 0 bases and J by 10 bases, with 17 bases left in between. Germline loops: CDR1 SGHDT, CDR2 YYEEEE.

The chain employs TRBV6-4 and TRBJ2-6, with a weak D call TRBD1 (5 bases). V shed 7 bases and J shed 2 bases, with 6 bases lying between them. CDR1 and CDR2 from the germline V gene are MRHNA and SNTAGT. The CDR3 has 13 amino acids. The CDR3 spells CASIRAGANVLTF. The CDR3 DNA follows: TGTGCCAGCATCAGGGCTGGGGCCAACGTCCTGACTTTC.

This clonotype was observed once. The chain links TRBV7-9 to TRBJ1-4; D is perhaps TRBD1 (5 bases). Germline CDR1 reads SEHNR; CDR2 reads FQNEAQ (reference sequence). The CDR3 runs 15 residues. The ends were cut back, 7 bases at V and 5 bases at J, with 17 bases in the middle. The CDR3 reads CASTPAGTVNEKLFF. The CDR3 nucleotides read TGTGCCAGCACCCCGGCCGGGACGGTAAATGAAAAACTGTTTTTT.

The gene calls are TRBV15 and TRBJ2-4; possibly TRBD2 for D (5 bases). V gave up 1 base and J gave up 1 base, with 8 bases separating them. Germline V gene lookup returns CDR1 LNHNV and CDR2 YYDKDF (reference sequence). CDR3 length equals 15 residues. CDR3 DNA sequence: TGTGCCACCAGCAGAGGAGGGATGGCCAAAAACATTCAGTACTTC. Translated: CATSRGGMAKNIQYF. The variable domain in full, completed from reference TRBV15 and TRBJ2-4, reads DAMVIQNPRYQVTQFGKPVTLSCSQTLNHNVMYWYQQKSSQAPKLLFHYYDKDFNNEADTPDNFQSRRPNTSFCFLDIRSPGLGDTAMYLCATSRGGMAKNIQYFGAGTRLSVL.

The J gene is TRBJ2-7, the V gene TRBV21-1; TRBD2 reflects the table's D call only, with no check against the DNA. TRBV21-1 is flagged as a pseudogene. CDR3 size: 17 residues. This CDR3 reads CASSKGTSGRPLYEQYF. CDR3 coding DNA: TGTGCCAGCAGCAAAGGGACTAGCGGGAGGCCGCTTTACGAGCAGTACTTC.

The rearrangement joins TRBV7-3 to TRBJ2-7, with 7 bases fitting TRBD1. Germline CDR1 is SGHTA and CDR2 is FQGTGA. CDR3 size: 15 residues. Trimming took 5 bases from V and 4 from J; bases not matched to a gene: 11. In DNA, the CDR3 is TGTGCCAGCAGCCAAGGCGGACAGGCCCCTTACGAGCAGTACTTC. Translation gives CASSQGGQAPYEQYF.

The chain combines TRBV9 with TRBJ1-1; 7 bases map to TRBD1. Trimming at V came to 4 bases and at J to 0 bases, leaving 6 bases not matched to a gene. In germline, CDR1 is SGDLS, CDR2 YYNGEE. The length of the CDR3 is 15 residues. The CDR3 DNA reads as TGTGCCAGCAGCACAACGGGACAGATGAACACTGAAGCTTTCTTT. Protein sequence: CASSTTGQMNTEAFF.

A remark on this clonotype: A junction end diverges from the germline sequence, so it may reflect a read error. The rearrangement uses TRBV7-2 and TRBJ2-3, with 7 positions matching TRBD1. The CDR3 is made up of 15 amino acids. The germline V gene encodes CDR1 SGHTA and CDR2 FQGNSA. The DNA of the CDR3 is TGTGCCAGCAGCCAGGACAGGTCCACCACAGATATGCAGTATTTT. It is translated as CASSQDRSTTDMQYF.